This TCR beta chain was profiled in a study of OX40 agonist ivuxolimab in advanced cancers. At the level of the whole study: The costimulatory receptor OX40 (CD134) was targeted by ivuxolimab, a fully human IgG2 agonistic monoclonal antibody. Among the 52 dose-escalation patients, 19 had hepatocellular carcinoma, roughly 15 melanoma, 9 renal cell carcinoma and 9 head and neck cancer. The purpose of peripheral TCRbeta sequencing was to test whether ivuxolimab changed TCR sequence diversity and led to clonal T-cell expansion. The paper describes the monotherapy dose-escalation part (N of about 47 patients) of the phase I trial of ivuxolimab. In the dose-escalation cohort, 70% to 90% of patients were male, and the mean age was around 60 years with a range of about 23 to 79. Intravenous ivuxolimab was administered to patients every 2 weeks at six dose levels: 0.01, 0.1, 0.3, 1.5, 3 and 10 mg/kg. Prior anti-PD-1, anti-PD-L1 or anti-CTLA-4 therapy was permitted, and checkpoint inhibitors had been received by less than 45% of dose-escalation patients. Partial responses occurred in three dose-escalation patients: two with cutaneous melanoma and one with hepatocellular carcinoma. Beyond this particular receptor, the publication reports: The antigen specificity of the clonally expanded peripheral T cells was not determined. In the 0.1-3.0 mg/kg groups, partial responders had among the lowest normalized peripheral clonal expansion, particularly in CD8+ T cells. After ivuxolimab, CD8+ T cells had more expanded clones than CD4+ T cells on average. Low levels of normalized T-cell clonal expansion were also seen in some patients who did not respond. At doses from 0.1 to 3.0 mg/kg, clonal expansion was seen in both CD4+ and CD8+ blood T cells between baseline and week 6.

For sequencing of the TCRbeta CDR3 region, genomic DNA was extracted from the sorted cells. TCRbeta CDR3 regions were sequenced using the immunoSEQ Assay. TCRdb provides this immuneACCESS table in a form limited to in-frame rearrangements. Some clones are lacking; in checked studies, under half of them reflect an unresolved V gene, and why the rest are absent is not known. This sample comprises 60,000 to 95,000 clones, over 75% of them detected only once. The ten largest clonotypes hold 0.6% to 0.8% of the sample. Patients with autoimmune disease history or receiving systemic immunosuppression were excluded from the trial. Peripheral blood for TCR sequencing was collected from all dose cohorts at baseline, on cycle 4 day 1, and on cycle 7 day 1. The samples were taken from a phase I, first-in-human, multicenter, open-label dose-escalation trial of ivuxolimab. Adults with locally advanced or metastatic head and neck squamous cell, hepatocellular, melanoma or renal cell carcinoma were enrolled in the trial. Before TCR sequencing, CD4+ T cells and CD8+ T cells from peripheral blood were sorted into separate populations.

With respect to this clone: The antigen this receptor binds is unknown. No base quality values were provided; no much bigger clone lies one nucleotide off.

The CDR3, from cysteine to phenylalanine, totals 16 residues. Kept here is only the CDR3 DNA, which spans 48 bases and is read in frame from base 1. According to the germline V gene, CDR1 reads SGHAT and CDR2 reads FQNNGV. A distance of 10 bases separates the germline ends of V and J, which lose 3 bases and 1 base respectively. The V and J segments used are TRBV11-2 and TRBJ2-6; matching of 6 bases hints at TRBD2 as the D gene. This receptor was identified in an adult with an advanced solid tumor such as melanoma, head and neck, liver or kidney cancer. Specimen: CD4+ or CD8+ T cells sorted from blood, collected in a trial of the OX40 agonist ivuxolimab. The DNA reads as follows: TGTGCCAGCAGCTTCGCGGGGCGATCTGGGGCCAACGTCCTGACTTTC. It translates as CASSFAGRSGANVLTF.